Listed below are T cell receptor beta chains from one sample, sequenced in a study of neurological immune-mediated disorders. TCRdb processed the 5' RACE reads anew with MiXCR; each CDR3 protein has one entry. The data hold about 120,000 distinct CDR3 sequences, with about 3.2% observed a single time. The specimen was PBMCs. The receptors stem from a woman aged 30 to 39 with multiple sclerosis. Each CDR3 is given without its conserved first and last residue.

j_gene: TRBJ2-2
v_gene: TRBV5-1
CDR3aa: ASSLARVSGIGELF

j_gene: TRBJ2-5
v_gene: TRBV7-6
CDR3aa: ASSPLAGHQETQY

j_gene: TRBJ2-5
v_gene: TRBV6-5
CDR3aa: ASSPPGSGVQETQY

j_gene: TRBJ2-1
v_gene: TRBV4-1
CDR3aa: ASSQDPGLAGSI

j_gene: TRBJ1-5
v_gene: TRBV19
CDR3aa: ASTLTGDSNQPQH

j_gene: TRBJ2-3
v_gene: TRBV11-2
CDR3aa: ASSRTRTGKTSTDTQY

j_gene: TRBJ1-1
v_gene: TRBV2
CDR3aa: ASSEAGQNTEAF

j_gene: TRBJ2-7
v_gene: TRBV5-6
CDR3aa: ASSPIQGSYEQY

j_gene: TRBJ2-2
v_gene: TRBV12-3/TRBV12-4
CDR3aa: ASSPPHTGELF

j_gene: TRBJ2-7
v_gene: TRBV6-2/TRBV6-3
CDR3aa: ASSYGLASYEQY

j_gene: TRBJ2-1
v_gene: TRBV7-9
CDR3aa: ASSLVAGESYNEQF

j_gene: TRBJ1-5
v_gene: TRBV7-2
CDR3aa: ASSRAGNQPQH

j_gene: TRBJ1-2
v_gene: TRBV20-1
CDR3aa: SANYRERKGYT

j_gene: TRBJ2-6
v_gene: TRBV5-1
CDR3aa: ASSLAGGQTSSGANVLT

j_gene: TRBJ1-2
v_gene: TRBV7-2
CDR3aa: ASSLESGARKSGYT

j_gene: TRBJ2-1
v_gene: TRBV7-8
CDR3aa: ASSLYNLAGGVNEQF

j_gene: TRBJ2-1
v_gene: TRBV6-5
CDR3aa: ASSYRGSYNEQF

j_gene: TRBJ2-1
v_gene: TRBV5-1
CDR3aa: ASSPTSGGRDEQF

j_gene: TRBJ2-7
v_gene: TRBV5-6
CDR3aa: ASSLMSGGGFNEQY

j_gene: TRBJ2-1
v_gene: TRBV9
CDR3aa: ASSPGTGFNEQF

j_gene: TRBJ2-7
v_gene: TRBV7-2
CDR3aa: ASSGRYEQY

j_gene: TRBJ2-7
v_gene: TRBV7-9
CDR3aa: ASSLSLSDHEQY

j_gene: TRBJ2-7
v_gene: TRBV7-2
CDR3aa: ASSLYRNEQY